The source of this T cell receptor (beta chain) is a study of beta chain features in type 1 diabetes. Sorting based on CD45RO/CCR7/CD25/CD127/CD95/CD27 separated CD4+ naive, central memory, regulatory and stem cell-like memory cells. Purities over 98% were achieved in all sorted populations. The V and J ends lost 0 bases and 0 bases respectively, with 6 bases between them. The CDR3 runs to 14 residues. Germline V gives CDR1 SGHTA, CDR2 FQGNSA. This clone was detected only a few times. The antigen is undetermined. The sample contains more than one DNA sequence encoding this CDR3. Sequenced material consisted of expressed TCRB transcripts (all of the isolated RNA was reverse transcribed). Deep immunoSEQ sequencing covered naive, central memory and regulatory T cell samples. TCRdb's copy holds only in-frame clones and misses some; the assay was immunoSEQ multiplex PCR. The repertoire includes under 300,000 clones, roughly 17% of them detected once, and 0.07% to 0.095% sits in the top ten.

Regarding the study as a whole: All four CD4+ subsets of Type 1 diabetes patients contained TCRB CDR3s that were moderately but significantly shorter. PCR might show a preference for shorter templates, equally across patients and controls.

The V and J genes are TRBV7-2 and TRBJ2-7; D uncertain. The source is a man younger than 40 with type 1 diabetes. The specimen was naive CD4+ T cells from blood. The CDR3 DNA follows: TGTGCCAGCAGCTTAGCGGGCACCTCCTACGAGCAGTACTTC. This codes for CASSLAGTSYEQYF.